This T cell receptor beta chain was captured by sequencing in a study of cytomegalovirus exposure and HLA in healthy donors. V was clipped by 3 bases and J by 4 bases; unmatched bases: 7. Germline V lookup: CDR1 MDHEN, CDR2 SYDVKM. The CDR3 length is 16 residues. Produced via immunoSEQ multiplex PCR; TCRdb's table is partial and in-frame only. Of some 170,000 clones listed, about nine tenths are singletons. This clonotype was sampled from a man younger than 35 in good health and CMV-seropositive. The chain links TRBV28 to TRBJ1-2, with 11 positions matching TRBD1. The specimen sequenced was PBMCs. The CDR3 DNA is TGTGCCAGCAGTTTGAGCGACGGGACAGGGGGCTATGGCTACACCTTC. It codes for CASSLSDGTGGYGYTF.